This T cell receptor (beta chain) comes out of a study of cytomegalovirus exposure and HLA in healthy donors. Details on this clone: Its specificity is not known.

Use of 60 Vbeta and 13 Jbeta primers characterized the PCR. TCRdb keeps only in-frame clones here, not all; method: immunoSEQ multiplex PCR. This table lists 200,000 to 250,000 clones. The study's findings and limits: Follow-up analysis seemed to connect common viral pathogens with several of the most significant clusters identified. Among donors in an Asian-associated ancestry cluster, a later analysis reportedly found fewer N-insertions than the roughly 610-donor mean. Indistinguishable V segments, including TRBV6-2 and TRBV6-3, were excluded.

Germline assignment: CDR1 SSHAT and CDR2 FNYEAQ (reference sequence). The V and J ends lost 1 base and 9 bases, in that order; junction bases with no gene match: 9. This CDR3 spans 16 amino acids. The source material was PBMCs. The clonotype comes from a woman aged 25 to 39 in good health and CMV-seropositive. The chain uses TRBV7-7 and TRBJ2-1; 10 nucleotides align to TRBD2. The CDR3 region is CASSLGSRTSGAEQFF. As DNA, the CDR3 is TGTGCCAGCAGCTTAGGGAGCCGAACTAGCGGGGCTGAGCAGTTCTTC.